This T cell receptor beta chain is drawn from a study of T cell responses to AZD1222 COVID-19 vaccine. The protocol was immunoSEQ multiplex PCR, while the TCRdb copy is restricted to in-frame clones and leaves out a portion. Of fewer than 85,000 clones in the sample, roughly 87% are singletons; the top ten hold around 18%. The CDR3 is 15 residues long. CDR1 GTSNPN and CDR2 SVGIG come from the germline V gene (reference sequence). Trimming shortened V by 3 bases and J by 7 bases, and 16 bases separated the two germline ends. A remark on this clone: Its target is not known.

Findings of the study overall: In all cases, repertoires were sampled only after the peak T cell response.

V usage is TRBV30 and J usage is TRBJ1-6, with TRBD1 as a possible D gene (5 bases). This TCR was sampled from an adult who received the AZD1222 COVID-19 vaccine. The sample was peripheral blood, taken 28 days after the second AZD1222 dose. The CDR3 coding sequence is TGTGCCTGGAGCGGGTGGGACCAGAGGAATTCACCCCTCCACTTT. Its protein is CAWSGWDQRNSPLHF.